This entry lists 8 T cell receptor beta chains sequenced from one sample in a study of radiotherapy plus CTLA-4 blockade in lung cancer. The data were produced by immunoSEQ multiplex PCR, yet TCRdb's version contains in-frame clones alone and is incomplete. The table shows roughly 50,000 clones, with 86% occurring only once. Sequencing was performed on peripheral blood, taken from a patient treated with radiotherapy plus ipilimumab. The receptors derive from a human donor with non-small cell lung cancer that progressed on radiotherapy plus ipilimumab. Some clones in this sample may be carry-over from other donors' samples.

CDR3 sequence (DNA): TGTGCCAGCAGTTCTCCTGGACAGGGGGGCTATGGCTACACCTTC. This gives the protein CASSSPGQGGYGYTF. V gene TRBV6-5 combines with J gene TRBJ1-2; 10 bases align to TRBD1. Trimming at V came to 4 bases and at J to 4 bases, leaving 6 bases not matched to a gene. The V gene's germline CDR1 is MNHEY and CDR2 SVGAGI. The CDR3 loop spans 15 amino acids.

In this sample, this clone turned up a few times. V is TRBV28 and J is TRBJ1-2; no reliable D call. Germline V gene lookup returns CDR1 MDHEN and CDR2 SYDVKM. The CDR3 covers 12 residues. V was clipped by 3 bases and J by 6 bases, with 8 bases between them. The CDR3 coding sequence is TGTGCCAGCAGTTTTCATTCGGATGGCTACACCTTC. It translates to CASSFHSDGYTF.

This chain uses TRBV6-1 with TRBJ2-5; TRBD1 might be the D (5 bases). The CDR3 covers 15 residues. Trimming shortened V by 6 bases and J by 5 bases, and 19 bases separated the two germline ends. Germline V gene data show CDR1 as MNHNS and CDR2 as SASEGT. The CDR3 nucleotides read TGTGCCAGCAGGCCCACCCAGACAGCCTTCGAGACCCAGTACTTC. Protein sequence: CASRPTQTAFETQYF.

The CDR3 is CASRLEGQGNEKLFF. The CDR3 coding sequence is TGTGCCAGTAGACTGGAGGGACAGGGGAATGAAAAACTGTTTTTT. The rearrangement links TRBV19 to TRBJ1-4, with TRBD1 identical over 10 bases. CDR1 is LNHDA and CDR2 is SQIVND in the germline V gene (reference sequence). The CDR3 extends over 15 amino acids. The V gene end was trimmed by 6 bases and the J gene end by 5 bases; junction bases not matched to a gene: 6. The entire variable domain, with the rest obtained from reference TRBV19 and TRBJ1-4, is as follows: DGGITQSPKYLFRKEGQNVTLSCEQNLNHDAMYWYRQDPGQGLRLIYYSQIVNDFQKGDIAEGYSVSREKKESFPLTVTSAQKNPTAFYLCASRLEGQGNEKLFFGSGTQLSVL.

This CDR3 is CASSVAGARGQDGYTF. The CDR3 DNA reads TGTGCCAGCAGTGTTGCAGGGGCAAGGGGGCAAGATGGCTACACCTTC. V and J are TRBV2 and TRBJ1-2, with 7 bases lining up with TRBD1. J was trimmed by 6 bases and V by 4 bases; bases with no gene match: 14. Per the germline V gene, CDR1 is SNHLY and CDR2 is FYNNEI. The CDR3 sequence is 16 residues long.

V is TRBV7-6 and J is TRBJ2-3; D is undetermined. Trimming took off 4 bases at V and 4 bases at J, with 9 bases between the two ends. This CDR3 comprises 13 residues. Germline CDR1 SGHVS, CDR2 FNYEAQ. CDR3 sequence reads: CASSSVYSDTQYF. In DNA, the CDR3 is TGTGCCAGCAGCTCGGTATATTCAGATACGCAGTATTTT.

The chain joins TRBV27 to TRBJ1-1; possible D gene TRBD1, 5 bases. The CDR3 is 13 amino acids. Trimming removed 7 bases at V and 5 bases at J, with 14 bases between. Germline V gene sequence: CDR1 MNHEY, CDR2 SMNVEV (reference sequence). CDR3 protein: CASTSGERTEAFF. CDR3 nucleotide sequence: TGTGCCAGCACCTCGGGGGAAAGGACTGAAGCTTTCTTT.

The chain joins TRBV21-1 to TRBJ2-1; TRBD2 is taken as the D call from the table, unchecked against the DNA. TRBV21-1 is reported as a pseudogene. The CDR3 runs to 16 residues. The chain's CDR3 is CASSKGPQRDWGEQFF. The CDR3 DNA reads TGTGCCAGCAGCAAAGGCCCCCAGCGGGATTGGGGTGAGCAGTTCTTC.